The TCR beta chain under discussion was sequenced for a study of glioma-infiltrating T cells after dendritic cell vaccination. The study's findings and limits: Survival was not directly related to TCR clonality in these patients.

Up to 2 ug genomic DNA was used for TCRB CDR3 amplification. Primers: 60 V beta forward and 13 J beta reverse. The protocol was immunoSEQ multiplex PCR, while the TCRdb copy is restricted to in-frame clones and leaves out a portion. The table lists tens of thousands of clones, 80% to 90% of them singletons. This clone has just one count. Its antigen is unidentified. An end of the junction differs from the germline gene, which may be a read error. PBMC were collected before vaccination, two weeks after the third vaccination, and at progression. This clonotype originated in a human donor with glioblastoma. The source material was blood, sampled before dendritic cell vaccination.

CDR3: CASSQGQAKTPHF. DNA of the CDR3: TGTGCCAGCAGCCAAGGACAGGCTAAGACGCCACATTTT. V is TRBV14 and J is TRBJ2-3; possibly TRBD1 for D (6 bases). The germline V gene has CDR1 SGHDN and CDR2 FVKESK. CDR3 size: 13 residues.